This TCR beta chain was identified during a study of cytomegalovirus exposure and HLA in healthy donors. Study-wide results and caveats: Later work associated fewer than 20,000 TCR beta sequences with HLA alleles at 0.05 false discovery rate. A prior analysis recorded that most TCR beta V segments were productive about 87% or about 30% of the time.

This clone was observed a single time. The antigen is not known. Trimming took off 1 base at V and 3 bases at J, with 24 bases between the two ends. The V gene's germline CDR1 is LGHNA and CDR2 YNFKEQ. The CDR3 has 19 amino acids. The PCR contained 60 Vbeta and 13 Jbeta primers. Assay used: immunoSEQ multiplex PCR; TCRdb lists only in-frame clones, some missing. The sample lists 150,000 to 200,000 clones, around three quarters occurring once. The origin of this receptor is a woman in her twenties or thirties in good health and CMV-seropositive. J is TRBJ1-2 and V is TRBV4-2, with D uncertain. The sample comprised PBMCs. CDR3 loop: CASSQGASGSLLGDYGYTF. CDR3 in DNA: TGTGCCAGCAGCCAAGGGGCTAGCGGATCCCTTTTAGGAGACTATGGCTACACCTTC.